This T cell receptor beta chain was found in a study of cytomegalovirus exposure and HLA in healthy donors. This CDR3 is built from 15 residues. Germline-derived CDR1 and CDR2 are MNHNS and SASEGT. Trimming at V came to 3 bases and at J to 2 bases, leaving 4 bases not matched to a gene. To note about this clone: What it binds is not known.

The PCR used 60 Vbeta and 13 Jbeta primers. Repertoires were generated with immunoSEQ multiplex PCR, while TCRdb's copy carries only in-frame clones and drops some. In the table there are about 110,000 clones, around four fifths of which are singletons. General study points: The study dropped some indistinguishable V segments, TRBV6-2 and TRBV6-3 among them. The classifier, whose performance was assessed in both the original and validation cohorts, reportedly diagnosed cytomegalovirus status with high specificity and sensitivity.

This TCR was recovered from a woman aged 55-69 years in good health and CMV-seropositive. Sequencing was performed on PBMCs. The J gene is TRBJ2-3, the V gene TRBV6-1; 8 bases map to TRBD1. This CDR3 reads CASSDRTGTTDTQYF. DNA for the CDR3: TGTGCCAGCAGTGACAGGACAGGGACCACAGATACGCAGTATTTT.